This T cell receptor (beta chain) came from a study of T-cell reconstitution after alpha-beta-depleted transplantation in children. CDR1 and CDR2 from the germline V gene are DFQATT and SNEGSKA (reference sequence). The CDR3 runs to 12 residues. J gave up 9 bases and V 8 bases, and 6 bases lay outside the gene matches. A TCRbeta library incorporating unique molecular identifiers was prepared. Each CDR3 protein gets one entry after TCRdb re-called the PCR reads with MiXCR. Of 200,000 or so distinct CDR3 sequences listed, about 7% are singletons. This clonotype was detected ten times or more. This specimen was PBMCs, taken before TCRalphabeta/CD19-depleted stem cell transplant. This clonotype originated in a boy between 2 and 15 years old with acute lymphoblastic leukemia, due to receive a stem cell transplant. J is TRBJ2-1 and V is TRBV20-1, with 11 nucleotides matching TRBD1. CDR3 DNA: TGCAGTACGGACAGGGGGCAAGGTGAGCAGTTCTTC. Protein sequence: CSTDRGQGEQFF.